The 22 T cell receptor beta chains given below trace back to one sample, sequenced in a study of CD8 T cells in Susac syndrome. It was with random hexamers that 0.5 to 1 ug RNA was reverse transcribed. TCRdb used MiXCR to reprocess the immunoSEQ multiplex PCR reads, holding one entry per CDR3 protein. The data show about 140,000 distinct CDR3 sequences, roughly 95% seen once. Sequencing was carried out using CD4+ T cells from PBMCs. The receptor source for this set is a human donor with multiple sclerosis.

V gene TRBV3-1 combines with J gene TRBJ2-2; TRBD2 agrees at 10 bases. Per germline, CDR1 LGHDT and CDR2 YNNKEL (reference sequence). The CDR3 has 18 amino acids. Trimming took 4 bases from V and 1 from J; bases not matched to a gene: 9. The CDR3 here is CASSRVPLAGGNTGELFF. The CDR3 region has the DNA TGTGCCAGCAGCCGGGTTCCCTTAGCGGGGGGGAACACCGGGGAGCTGTTTTTT.

The CDR3 loop reads CASSDTGRLGYTF. In DNA form, the CDR3 reads TGTGCCAGTAGTGACACGGGACGCCTTGGCTACACCTTC. This chain connects TRBV19 to TRBJ1-2, with TRBD1 as a possible D gene (5 bases). The CDR3 totals 13 residues. From germline, CDR1 is LNHDA and CDR2 SQIVND (reference sequence). V lost 5 bases and J 7 bases, leaving 14 bases between the germline ends.

This clonotype has only one observation. The V call is TRBV12-3 or TRBV12-4, the J call TRBJ2-3; 9 bases are shared with TRBD1. This CDR3 has 16 amino acids. Unmatched junction bases numbered 7, after V lost 4 bases and J lost 2 bases. Written as DNA, the CDR3 is TGTGCCAGCAGTTCACCCGGGACAGGGCTCACAGATACGCAGTATTTT. It specifies CASSSPGTGLTDTQYF.

The genes are TRBV29-1 and TRBJ2-1; 10 bases fit TRBD2. The V gene's germline CDR1 is SQVTM and CDR2 ANQGSEA. The CDR3 extends over 15 amino acids. V was clipped by 7 bases and J by 4 bases; unmatched bases: 10. CDR3 in amino acids: CSASTTSGAYNEQFF. Written as DNA, the CDR3 is TGCAGCGCTTCGACAACTAGCGGGGCTTACAATGAGCAGTTCTTC.

The chain links TRBV7-9 to TRBJ2-7; TRBD1 is a possible D gene (6 bases). V shed 5 bases and J shed 0 bases, with 11 bases lying between them. The CDR3 totals 14 residues. Germline CDR1 reads SEHNR; CDR2 reads FQNEAQ (reference sequence). CDR3 DNA sequence: TGTGCCAGCAGCCCAGGCAGGGGCTCCTACGAGCAGTACTTC. Protein: CASSPGRGSYEQYF. Combining the CDR3 with reference TRBV7-9 and TRBJ2-7 gives the whole variable domain DTGVSQNPRHKITKRGQNVTFRCDPISEHNRLYWYRQTLGQGPEFLTYFQNEAQLEKSRLLSDRFSAERPKGSFSTLEIQRTEQGDSAMYLCASSPGRGSYEQYFGPGTRLTVT.

CDR3 sequence: CASSQFGTGDGNTIYF. DNA for the CDR3: TGTGCCAGCAGCCAATTCGGGACAGGGGATGGAAACACCATATATTTT. J is TRBJ1-3 and V is TRBV3-1; 10 bases agree with TRBD1. CDR3 length equals 16 residues. V lost 2 bases to trimming and J lost 3 bases; unmatched junction nucleotides: 4. CDR1 is LGHDT and CDR2 is YNNKEL in the germline V gene (reference sequence).

V is TRBV24-1 and J is TRBJ1-5; D not resolved. Between the trimmed V and J ends, which lost 3 bases and 0 bases, there was a span of 11 bases. This CDR3 is built from 16 residues. Germline CDR1 reads KGHDR; CDR2 reads SFDVKD. CDR3 bases: TGTGCCACCAGTGATGGACGCCGCTTTAGCAATCAGCCCCAGCATTTT. Amino acids: CATSDGRRFSNQPQHF.

The rearrangement links TRBV27 to TRBJ2-4, with 8 bases matching TRBD1. There are 18 residues in the CDR3. CDR1 is MNHEY and CDR2 is SMNVEV in the germline V gene (reference sequence). V was pared by 6 bases and J by 2 bases, with 15 bases of the junction left unmatched. DNA for the CDR3: TGTGCCAGCAGCCCCACGGATCTGACAGGGGTACCCAAAAACATTCAGTACTTC. Translated: CASSPTDLTGVPKNIQYF.

The chain is built from TRBV20-1 and TRBJ2-3, with D possibly being TRBD2 (8 bases). CDR3 length: 17 residues. Between the trimmed V and J ends, which lost 6 bases and 3 bases, there was a span of 25 bases. Germline V gene sequence: CDR1 DFQATT, CDR2 SNEGSKA (reference sequence). DNA for the CDR3: TGCAGTGCGTCAGGGGGAGGACTAGCTGTTATTACAGATACGCAGTATTTT. It yields the protein CSASGGGLAVITDTQYF.

The chain employs TRBV20-1 and TRBJ1-5, with TRBD1 matching over 7 bases. Germline V gene sequence: CDR1 DFQATT, CDR2 SNEGSKA (reference sequence). J lost 4 bases, V lost 6 bases, and 9 bases had no gene match. The CDR3 consists of 14 residues. The CDR3 sequence is CSARRGTANQPQHF. As DNA, the CDR3 is TGCAGTGCCCGGAGGGGGACAGCAAATCAGCCCCAGCATTTT.

The gene calls are TRBV2 and TRBJ1-2; D not resolved. The CDR3 sequence is 13 residues long. The V gene lost 8 bases and the J gene lost 0 bases, with 10 bases spanning the gap. The germline V gene encodes CDR1 SNHLY and CDR2 FYNNEI. CDR3 nucleotide sequence: TGTGCCAGCGGGGTACAAGCTAACTATGGCTACACCTTC. It specifies CASGVQANYGYTF.

V usage is TRBV7-3 and J usage is TRBJ1-4; the D is unclear. Per germline, CDR1 SGHTA and CDR2 FQGTGA. The CDR3 is made up of 13 amino acids. V lost 0 bases and J 4 bases, leaving 3 bases between the germline ends. CDR3 in amino acids: CASSLTVNEKLFF. The CDR3 nucleotides read TGTGCCAGCAGCTTAACAGTTAATGAAAAACTGTTTTTT.

The chain uses TRBV29-1 and TRBJ2-2; 9 bases are shared with TRBD1. V lost 7 bases, J lost 3 bases, and 6 bases stayed unmatched. The germline V gene has CDR1 SQVTM and CDR2 ANQGSEA. The CDR3 runs 14 residues. The CDR3 reads CSGMGQGYTGELFF. The CDR3 DNA reads TGCAGCGGTATGGGACAGGGCTACACCGGGGAGCTGTTTTTT.

The DNA of the CDR3 is TGTGCCACCAGTGATATAGGGGCTGGGGCCAACGTCCTGACTTTC. The encoded protein is CATSDIGAGANVLTF. This chain links TRBV24-1 with TRBJ2-6, with a possible D match to TRBD1 (5 bases). Germline V gives CDR1 KGHDR, CDR2 SFDVKD. This CDR3 has 15 residues. Trimming pared 3 bases from V and 2 bases from J, leaving 7 bases between.

This clonotype came up once. This sequence joins TRBV6-2 or TRBV6-3 and TRBJ2-5; D gene uncertain. Trimming left V 4 bases short and J 2 bases short, with 11 bases between. CDR3 length: 14 amino acids. The germline CDR1 and CDR2 sequences are MNHEY and SVGEGT. The CDR3 here is CASSLSLPQETQYF. The CDR3 coding sequence is TGTGCCAGCAGTTTGAGCCTTCCACAAGAGACCCAGTACTTC.

This CDR3 reads CASSLRSWGNEQFF. The CDR3 nucleotides read TGCGCCAGCAGCTTGCGATCCTGGGGCAATGAGCAGTTCTTC. The V gene is TRBV5-1, the J gene TRBJ2-1, with D hard to call. The CDR3 is 14 amino acids. V lost 1 base and J 6 bases, leaving 11 bases between the germline ends. Germline V lookup: CDR1 SGHRS, CDR2 YFSETQ. The full variable domain, completed using reference TRBV5-1 and TRBJ2-1, is KAGVTQTPRYLIKTRGQQVTLSCSPISGHRSVSWYQQTPGQGLQFLFEYFSETQRNKGNFPGRFSGRQFSNSRSEMNVSTLELGDSALYLCASSLRSWGNEQFFGPGTRLTVL.

In nucleotides, the CDR3 is TGCGCCAGCAGCCAAGTGGCGGCCACCGGGGAGCTGTTTTTT. Amino acid sequence: CASSQVAATGELFF. This chain connects TRBV4-3 to TRBJ2-2; D unclear. The CDR3 covers 14 residues. Germline V gives CDR1 LGHNA, CDR2 YSLEER. V was cut by 1 base and J by 4 bases, with 7 bases left in between.

This clonotype has a single count. The V call is TRBV10-3, the J call TRBJ2-7; TRBD1 agrees at 9 bases. The V segment lost 2 bases and the J segment 3 bases; nucleotides outside the gene matches: 5. There are 15 residues in the CDR3. Germline CDR1 ENHRY, CDR2 SYGVKD. In nucleotides, the CDR3 is TGTGCCATCAGTGAGATTAGACAGGGGGACTACGAGCAGTACTTC. This encodes CAISEIRQGDYEQYF.

Here the CDR3 DNA reads TGCACCTCTGGGGGGACGACCAAAAACATTCAGTACTTC. It translates to CTSGGTTKNIQYF. The V call is TRBV29-1, the J call TRBJ2-4; weak D call: TRBD2 (6 bases). This CDR3 spans 13 amino acids. Germline-derived CDR1 and CDR2 are SQVTM and ANQGSEA.

In regard to this clonotype: One end of the junction does not line up with germline, which may come from a read error. The chain carries TRBV28 and TRBJ2-5, with 8 bases matching TRBD2. Germline V gene data show CDR1 as MDHEN and CDR2 as SYDVKM. The CDR3 is 16 residues long. DNA of the CDR3: TGTGCCAGCACCTCCCCGGGGGGGATGGGGCAAGAGACCCAGCACTTC. It yields the protein CASTSPGGMGQETQHF.

This rearrangement joins TRBV30 to TRBJ2-1; unclear D gene. CDR1 GTSNPN and CDR2 SVGIG come from the germline V gene (reference sequence). The CDR3 covers 14 residues. With 4 bases removed from V and 6 bases from J, the gap between germline ends came to 16 bases. CDR3: CAWMSQSISNEQFF. The CDR3 DNA follows: TGTGCCTGGATGAGCCAAAGTATAAGCAATGAGCAGTTCTTC.

The chain has TRBV30 and TRBJ1-1; possibly TRBD1 for D (5 bases). From germline, CDR1 is GTSNPN and CDR2 SVGIG (reference sequence). Trimming took 3 bases from V and 3 from J, leaving 23 bases between them. This CDR3 is built from 17 residues. The CDR3 spells CAWSVRRAVIVDTEAFF. Written as DNA, the CDR3 is TGTGCCTGGAGCGTCCGCAGGGCAGTTATTGTAGACACTGAAGCTTTCTTT.